This T cell receptor beta chain was recorded in a study of blood T cell repertoires in COVID-19. Across the study: Collection of acute and convalescent COVID-19 samples took place in the United States, Italy and Spain. Sources were T cells, B-cell-depleted T cells, or PBMCs; the material itself was cDNA or gDNA.

Authors' analysis steps: Nucleated cell number was recorded as an estimate derived from reference gene primer amplification. Assay used: immunoSEQ multiplex PCR; TCRdb lists only in-frame clones, some missing. The V and J calls and the clone size are those of that table, but D and trimming were determined from the DNA. Found here are roughly 62,000 clones, more than 85% of them singletons; the top ten hold 1%. This clone was counted once. The sequencing sample was made of peripheral blood. This TCR derives from a man aged 70 or older with acute or convalescent COVID-19.

CDR3 protein: CASSPRQVAEQYF. The CDR3 nucleotides read TGTGCCAGCAGCCCCCGACAGGTAGCCGAGCAGTACTTC. The V and J genes are TRBV5-4 and TRBJ2-7; weak D call: TRBD1 (6 bases). The V gene lost 4 bases and the J gene lost 6 bases, with 14 bases spanning the gap. From germline, CDR1 is SGHNT and CDR2 YYREEE (reference sequence). This CDR3 contains 13 residues.